This is a list of T cell receptor beta chains from one sample in a study of T cell responses to AZD1222 COVID-19 vaccine. The data were produced by immunoSEQ multiplex PCR, yet TCRdb's version contains in-frame clones alone and is incomplete. The sample includes 88,000 or so clones, 89% of them seen just once. The sequencing used peripheral blood, collected on day 0 of AZD1222 vaccination. The source is an adult in good health. The CDR3 runs from the conserved cysteine through the conserved F or W. D genes are given only for firm matches. The size of a clone is reported for some rows only, either as once, few or many, or as a class for expanded clones.

j_gene | abundance | v_gene | d_gene | CDR3nt | CDR3aa
TRBJ2-7 | - | TRBV2 | - | TGTGCCAGCACCGTGACGGACTACGAGCAGTACTTC | CASTVTDYEQYF
TRBJ1-2 | - | TRBV7-2 | - | TGTGCCAGCAGCTCGATTACCACCGGGGGCTACACCTTC | CASSSITTGGYTF
TRBJ1-1 | - | TRBV6-1 | - | TGTGCCAGCAGTGAACAGGGGACGAACACTGAAGCTTTCTTT | CASSEQGTNTEAFF
TRBJ1-5 | few | TRBV30 | - | TGTGCCTGGAGGGCAGCAGGGGTACATCAGCCCCAGCATTTT | CAWRAAGVHQPQHF
TRBJ2-4 | - | TRBV21-1 | - | TGTGCCAGCAGAACTACCGGGACAGCGGTAAACATTCAGTACTTC | CASRTTGTAVNIQYF
TRBJ2-3 | - | TRBV5-1 | - | TGCGCCAGCAGCGTCGGACAGAACACAGATACGCAGTATTTT | CASSVGQNTDTQYF
TRBJ1-1 | - | TRBV20-1 | - | TGCAGTGCTACGCCGCACACTGAAGCTTTCTTT | CSATPHTEAFF
TRBJ1-1 | - | TRBV9 | - | TGTGCCAGCAGCGAGGGTTCGAACACTGAAGCTTTCTTT | CASSEGSNTEAFF
TRBJ2-5 | - | TRBV10-3 | - | TGTGCCATCGGATCGGGAGAGACCCAGTACTTC | CAIGSGETQYF
TRBJ1-2 | once | TRBV10-1 | - | TGCGCCAGCAGTGTGTGGCGCCGGCGGAACTATGGCTACACCTTC | CASSVWRRRNYGYTF
TRBJ2-4 | - | TRBV29-1 | TRBD1 | TGCAGCGTTGAAGGGACAGGGGGAGGGCGGACGTACATTCAGTACTTC | CSVEGTGGGRTYIQYF
TRBJ2-3 | - | TRBV2 | TRBD2 | TGTGCCAGCATGCCTAGCGGGAGGGCCACAGATACGCAGTATTTT | CASMPSGRATDTQYF
TRBJ1-5 | - | TRBV6-1 | - | TGTGCCAGCAGTGAAGCTGCCTCCAAGGATCAGCCCCAGCATTTT | CASSEAASKDQPQHF
TRBJ2-2 | once | TRBV7-9 | TRBD2 | TGTGCCAGCAGCGGAAGGACTAGCGGAAGGGAGACCGGGGAGCTGTTTTTT | CASSGRTSGRETGELFF
TRBJ2-7 | - | TRBV3-1/TRBV3-2 | TRBD2 | TGTGCCAGCAGCCGGAGATTGGGGACTAGTAAAGGGTACGAGCAGTACTTC | CASSRRLGTSKGYEQYF
TRBJ2-1 | - | TRBV11-2 | - | TGTGCCAGCAGCTTAGTTGACCTCGGCGGCAATGAGCAGTTCTTC | CASSLVDLGGNEQFF
TRBJ1-4 | - | TRBV20-1 | - | TGCAGTGCTAGTGGTGGTCCTAATGAAAAACTGTTTTTT | CSASGGPNEKLFF
TRBJ2-1 | - | TRBV10-3 | - | TGTGCCATCAGTGAGGGGGGGGCGTTTGGCAATGAGCAGTTCTTC | CAISEGGAFGNEQFF
TRBJ1-5 | - | TRBV6-1 | TRBD1 | TGTGCCAGCAGTGGGCAGGGGGCGCTACCTGGGAGCAATCAGCCCCAGCATTTT | CASSGQGALPGSNQPQHF
TRBJ1-2 | - | TRBV6-5 | TRBD1 | TGTGCCCTAGGACAGGGGAGTCTTTCTCATGGCTACACCTTC | CALGQGSLSHGYTF
TRBJ2-7 | - | TRBV7-9 | - | TGTGCCAGCAGCTTTGACTATTCCTACGAGCAGTACTTC | CASSFDYSYEQYF
TRBJ1-4 | - | TRBV5-1 | TRBD1 | TGCGCCAGCAGCACTGGTCAGCAGGGGGGAATAGGTGAAAAACTGTTTTTT | CASSTGQQGGIGEKLFF
TRBJ1-5 | - | TRBV2 | TRBD1 | TGTGCCAGCACCAGGGGGCAGGCGAGCAATCAGCCCCAGCATTTT | CASTRGQASNQPQHF
TRBJ2-3 | - | TRBV12-3/TRBV12-4 | - | TGTGCCAGCAGCCCGAAAGGGTCTGATACGCAGTATTTT | CASSPKGSDTQYF
TRBJ2-3 | few | TRBV10-1 | - | TGCGCCAGCAGTGACGGGCAGGGGCACACAGATACGCAGTATTTT | CASSDGQGHTDTQYF
TRBJ2-7 | - | TRBV14 | - | TGTGCCAGCAGCCAAAGGGCGGGAACCTCTCGGGACCTCTACGAGCAGTACTTC | CASSQRAGTSRDLYEQYF
TRBJ2-3 | - | TRBV20-1 | - | TGCAGTGCTAGTAGCCCCCTCGGGGTAGGGATTGCAGATACGCAGTATTTT | CSASSPLGVGIADTQYF
TRBJ1-2 | - | TRBV13 | - | TGTGCCAGCAGCTTAGGCCGGAGGGCTGGCTACACCTTC | CASSLGRRAGYTF
TRBJ1-6 | - | TRBV6-2/TRBV6-3 | - | TGTGCCAGCAGTTCCCACAGGGATAATTCACCCCTCCACTTT | CASSSHRDNSPLHF
TRBJ2-1 | - | TRBV27 | - | TGTGCCAGCAGTTTAAACGCGGTAAATGAGCAGTTCTTC | CASSLNAVNEQFF
TRBJ2-3 | - | TRBV5-1 | - | TGCGCCAGCAGCCCGACAGGCAGGGGTACTAGCACAGATACGCAGTATTTT | CASSPTGRGTSTDTQYF
TRBJ2-3 | once | TRBV6-5 | - | TGTGCCAGCAGTTACGGCCGGGGGCCACTCACAGATACGCAGTATTTT | CASSYGRGPLTDTQYF